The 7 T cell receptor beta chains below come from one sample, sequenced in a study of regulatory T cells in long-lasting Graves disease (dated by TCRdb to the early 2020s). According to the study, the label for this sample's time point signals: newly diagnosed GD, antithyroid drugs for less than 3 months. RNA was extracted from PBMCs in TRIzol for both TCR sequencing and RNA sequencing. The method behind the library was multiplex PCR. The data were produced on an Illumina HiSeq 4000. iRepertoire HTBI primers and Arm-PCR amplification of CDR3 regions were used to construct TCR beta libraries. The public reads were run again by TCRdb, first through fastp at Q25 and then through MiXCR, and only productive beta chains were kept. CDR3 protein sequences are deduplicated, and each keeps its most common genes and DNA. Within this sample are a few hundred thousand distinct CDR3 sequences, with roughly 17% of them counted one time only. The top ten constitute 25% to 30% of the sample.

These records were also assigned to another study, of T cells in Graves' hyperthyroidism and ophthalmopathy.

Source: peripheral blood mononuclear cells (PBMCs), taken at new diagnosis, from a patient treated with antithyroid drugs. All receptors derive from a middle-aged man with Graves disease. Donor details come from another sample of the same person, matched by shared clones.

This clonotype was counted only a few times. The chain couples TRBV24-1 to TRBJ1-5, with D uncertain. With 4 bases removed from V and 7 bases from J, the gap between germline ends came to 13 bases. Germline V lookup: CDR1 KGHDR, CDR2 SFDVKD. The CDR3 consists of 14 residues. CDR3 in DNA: TGTGCCACCAGTGACTCCCGGGGTGGCCAGCCCCAGCATTTT. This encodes CATSDSRGGQPQHF.

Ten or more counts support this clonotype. The CDR3 is CASSLGGIEETQYF. For the CDR3, the DNA is TGTGCCAGCAGCTTAGGGGGAATTGAGGAGACCCAGTACTTC. The genes are TRBV7-9 and TRBJ2-5; D not certain. The V gene lost 1 base and the J gene lost 5 bases, with 11 bases spanning the gap. Per the germline V gene, CDR1 is SEHNR and CDR2 is FQNEAQ (reference sequence). The CDR3 extends over 14 amino acids.

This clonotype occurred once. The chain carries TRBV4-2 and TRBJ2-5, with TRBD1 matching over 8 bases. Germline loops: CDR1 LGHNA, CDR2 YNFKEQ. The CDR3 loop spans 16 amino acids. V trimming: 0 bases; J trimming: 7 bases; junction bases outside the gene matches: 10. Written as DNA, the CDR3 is TGTGCCAGCAGCCAAGATCCTGGGACAGGTCAGTCGACCCAGTACTTC. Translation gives CASSQDPGTGQSTQYF.

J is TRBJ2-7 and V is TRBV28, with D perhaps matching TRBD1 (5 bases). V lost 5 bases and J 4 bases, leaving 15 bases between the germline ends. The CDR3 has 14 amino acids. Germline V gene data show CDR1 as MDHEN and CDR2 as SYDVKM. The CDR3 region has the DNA TGTGCCAGCAGTCGGACAAAAGGGGCTTACGAGCAGTACTTC. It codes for CASSRTKGAYEQYF.

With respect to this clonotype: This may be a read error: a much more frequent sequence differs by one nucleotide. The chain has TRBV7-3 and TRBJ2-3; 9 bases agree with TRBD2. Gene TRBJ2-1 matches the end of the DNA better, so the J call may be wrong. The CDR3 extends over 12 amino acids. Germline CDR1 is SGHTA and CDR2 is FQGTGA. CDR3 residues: CASGRSGSEQFF. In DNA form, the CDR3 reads TGTGCCAGCGGTCGTAGCGGGAGTGAGCAGTTCTTC.

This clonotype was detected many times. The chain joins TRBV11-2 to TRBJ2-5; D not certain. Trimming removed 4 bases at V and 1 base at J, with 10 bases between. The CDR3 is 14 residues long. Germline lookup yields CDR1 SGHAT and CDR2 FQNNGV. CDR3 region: CASSSKTSQETQYF. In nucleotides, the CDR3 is TGTGCCAGCAGCTCGAAGACCAGCCAAGAGACCCAGTACTTC.

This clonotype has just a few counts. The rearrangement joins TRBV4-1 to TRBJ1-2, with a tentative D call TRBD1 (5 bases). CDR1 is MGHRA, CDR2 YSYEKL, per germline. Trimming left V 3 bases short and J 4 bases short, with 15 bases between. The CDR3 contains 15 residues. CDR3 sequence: CASSHPAGRAYGYTF. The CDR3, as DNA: TGCGCCAGCAGCCACCCCGCAGGGCGGGCCTATGGCTACACCTTC.